The clone carrying this T cell receptor (beta chain) showed up just a few times. Its antigen is unidentified. Genes here carry mouse names. The observed sequence ends 4 residues before the CDR3 terminus, with the missing tail filled in from the germline J gene. The data are from a study of CD8+ T cells in alopecia areata. On the basis of CD4, CD8alpha, NKG2D, NKG2ACE and other markers, pooled cutaneous lymph node cells were sorted. This CDR3 is 13 amino acids long. CDR1 NNHDY and CDR2 SYVADS come from the germline V gene. General study points: Scalp samples also contribute reads from the resident alphabeta T cells found in normal skin.

RNA extraction and reverse transcription yielded cDNA as sequencing template. Method: immunoSEQ multiplex PCR; TCRdb's copy keeps in-frame clones and lacks some. Observed are about 300,000 clones, no singletons, with the top ten taking around 1.2%. The genes are TRBV13-3 and TRBJ2-1; D call uncertain. Sequencing was performed on CD4+ T cells sorted from a lymph node. This receptor was taken from a C3H/HeJ mouse with alopecia areata. The strain bears MHC haplotype H2-k. The sequenced CDR3 bases are TGTGCCAGCAGTGATGCAGCGGTGGCT. Its protein product is CASSDAAVA. The CDR3 in its entirety is CASSDAAVAEQFF.